A single sample is the source of the 13 T cell receptor beta chains below, sequenced in a study of blood T cell repertoires in COVID-19. Clones were read by immunoSEQ multiplex PCR, and TCRdb kept only the in-frame ones, dropping some. The sample consists of about 400,000 clones, 70% to 90% of them appearing once. Specimen: peripheral blood. The receptors shown here come from a woman aged 55-75 years with COVID-19, enrolled during active disease.

Here the CDR3 reads CASSLGQGSRRGGYTF. CDR3 coding DNA: TGTGCCAGCAGTCTGGGACAGGGAAGCCGGCGTGGGGGCTACACCTTC. The chain joins TRBV27 to TRBJ1-2, with 9 bases that match TRBD1. There are 16 residues in the CDR3. Germline CDR1 and CDR2: MNHEY and SMNVEV (reference sequence). V gave up 5 bases and J gave up 8 bases; unmatched junction bases: 15.

The chain joins TRBV7-2 to TRBJ2-5, with 7 bases aligning to TRBD1. Germline CDR1 is SGHTA and CDR2 is FQGNSA. After removal of 3 bases from V and 5 bases from J, the junction contained 9 bases not matched to a gene. The CDR3 covers 15 residues. For the CDR3, the DNA is TGTGCCAGCAGCTTCCTGCAGGGGGAGTGGGAGACCCAGTACTTC. Translating it yields CASSFLQGEWETQYF.

CDR3 loop: CASSLQGGGYTEAFF. CDR3 bases: TGCGCCAGCAGCCTGCAAGGGGGAGGGTACACTGAAGCTTTCTTT. The chain joins TRBV4-1 to TRBJ1-1, with TRBD1 as a possible D gene (6 bases). With 4 bases removed from V and 3 bases from J, the gap between germline ends came to 15 bases. The CDR3 sequence is 15 residues long. CDR1 MGHRA and CDR2 YSYEKL come from the germline V gene.

The chain couples TRBV5-8 to TRBJ1-2, with TRBD1 as a possible D gene (6 bases). Germline values: CDR1 SGHTS, CDR2 YDEGEE. The CDR3 is 13 amino acids. The germline V and J ends were trimmed by 5 bases and 4 bases, with 12 bases remaining between them. The CDR3 DNA reads as TGTGCCAGCAGTATAGGACAGCTCTATGGCTACACCTTC. Protein product: CASSIGQLYGYTF.

As DNA, the CDR3 is TGTGCCAGCGGCCGGACTCCGACAGGGACTCCATCTGGGGCCAACGTCCTGACTTTC. It yields the protein CASGRTPTGTPSGANVLTF. V is TRBV27 and J is TRBJ2-6; TRBD1 might be the D (7 bases). This CDR3 has 19 residues. The germline V gene encodes CDR1 MNHEY and CDR2 SMNVEV (reference sequence). The V end lost 8 bases, the J end lost 1 base, and 24 bases lay between the germline ends.

The rearrangement links TRBV4-1 to TRBJ1-2; possible D gene TRBD1, 5 bases. Per germline, CDR1 MGHRA and CDR2 YSYEKL. The CDR3 is made up of 14 amino acids. Between the trimmed V and J ends, which lost 0 bases and 8 bases, there was a span of 13 bases. CDR3 sequence reads: CASSQESGVDGYTF. CDR3 DNA: TGCGCCAGCAGCCAAGAATCGGGGGTCGACGGCTACACCTTC.

This clone was recorded once. This chain uses TRBV10-1 with TRBJ2-7; weak D call: TRBD2 (6 bases). V was shortened by 7 bases and J by 4 bases, with 23 bases between the two germline ends. The V gene's germline CDR1 is WNHNN and CDR2 SYGVQD (reference sequence). This CDR3 is 16 amino acids long. This CDR3 is CASMWGTDLGDYEQYF. Written as DNA, the CDR3 is TGCGCCAGCATGTGGGGGACTGACCTAGGGGATTACGAGCAGTACTTC.

The V call is TRBV10-2, the J call TRBJ2-2; 7 positions match TRBD2. The CDR3 runs to 13 residues. V lost 7 bases and J lost 4; bases outside the gene matches: 3. In germline, CDR1 is WSHSY, CDR2 SAAADI. The CDR3 protein is CASTGGTTGELFF. In nucleotides, the CDR3 is TGCGCCAGCACCGGGGGGACCACCGGGGAGCTGTTTTTT.

J is TRBJ2-3 and V is TRBV7-9, with 12 bases aligning to TRBD2. The germline V gene has CDR1 SEHNR and CDR2 FQNEAQ (reference sequence). V was pared by 7 bases and J by 0 bases, with 2 bases of the junction left unmatched. CDR3 length equals 15 residues. The CDR3 loop reads CASILAGGSTDTQYF. The CDR3 region has the DNA TGTGCCAGCATCCTAGCGGGGGGGAGCACAGATACGCAGTATTTT.

This chain connects TRBV2 to TRBJ2-1; 12 bases match TRBD2. Germline CDR1 and CDR2: SNHLY and FYNNEI. The CDR3 is made up of 14 amino acids. The ends lost 8 bases at V and 5 bases at J; junction bases unmatched: 4. The DNA for the CDR3 is TGTGCCAGCGGGGGACTAGCGGGTCACAATGAGCAGTTCTTC. Protein: CASGGLAGHNEQFF.

The chain's CDR3 is CASSFLGGQNTEAFF. CDR3 coding DNA: TGTGCCAGCAGCTTCTTAGGGGGTCAGAACACTGAAGCTTTCTTT. The rearrangement uses TRBV7-2 and TRBJ1-1, with D possibly being TRBD1 (6 bases). The CDR3 has 15 amino acids. Germline values: CDR1 SGHTA, CDR2 FQGNSA. Trimming shortened V by 3 bases and J by 1 base, and 12 bases separated the two germline ends. Variable domain in full (rest from reference TRBV7-2 and TRBJ1-1): GAGVSQSPSNKVTEKGKDVELRCDPISGHTALYWYRQSLGQGLEFLIYFQGNSAPDKSGLPSDRFSAERTGGSVSTLTIQRTQQEDSAVYLCASSFLGGQNTEAFFGQGTRLTVV.

The chain employs TRBV13 and TRBJ2-1; 12 bases match TRBD2. Germline V lookup: CDR1 PRHDT, CDR2 FYEKMQ (reference sequence). J was trimmed by 10 bases and V by 5 bases; bases with no gene match: 12. The CDR3 contains 16 residues. The CDR3 nucleotides read TGTGCCAGCAGCCCCGGGACTAGCGGGTTTAATGTGGAGCAGTTCTTC. Translation gives CASSPGTSGFNVEQFF. The full variable domain, completed using reference TRBV13 and TRBJ2-1, is AAGVIQSPRHLIKEKRETATLKCYPIPRHDTVYWYQQGPGQDPQFLISFYEKMQSDKGSIPDRFSAQQFSDYHSELNMSSLELGDSALYFCASSPGTSGFNVEQFFGPGTRLTVL.

The chain combines TRBV11-2 with TRBJ2-7, with 12 bases identical to TRBD2. The J segment lost 7 bases and the V segment lost 4 bases, leaving 2 bases of the junction unmatched. This CDR3 has 13 residues. Germline-derived CDR1 and CDR2 are SGHAT and FQNNGV. In DNA, the CDR3 is TGTGCCAGCAGCTACGGGACTAGCGGGGAGCAGTACTTC. Protein: CASSYGTSGEQYF.